One sample yielded the 21 T cell receptor beta chains listed below, sequenced in a study of blood T cell repertoires in COVID-19. Assay: immunoSEQ multiplex PCR; the TCRdb copy retains only in-frame clones and omits some. The sample holds about 210,000 clones; roughly 87% are singletons and the top ten take 10%. Sequenced: PBMCs or T cells enriched from blood (not recorded which). All receptors come from a man aged 18 to 30 with acute COVID-19.

The rearrangement links TRBV19 to TRBJ2-6; D may be TRBD1 (5 bases). CDR1 and CDR2 (germline): LNHDA, SQIVND (reference sequence). CDR3 size: 16 residues. V shed 9 bases and J shed 1 base, with 16 bases lying between them. CDR3 DNA: TGTGCCAGCGCTATATCAGGGATGTCTGGGGCCAACGTCCTGACTTTC. Translating it yields CASAISGMSGANVLTF.

This chain uses TRBV6-5 with TRBJ1-1, with no clear D. CDR1 and CDR2 from the germline V gene are MNHEY and SVGAGI. The CDR3 consists of 15 residues. V lost 7 bases, J lost 2 bases, and 17 bases lay in between. CDR3 protein: CASIGLGLLNTEAFF. Written as DNA, the CDR3 is TGTGCCAGCATAGGACTTGGCCTTCTTAACACTGAAGCTTTCTTT.

CDR3 amino acids: CASRREGRANEQFF. The CDR3, as DNA: TGTGCCAGCAGAAGGGAGGGGAGGGCCAATGAGCAGTTCTTC. The rearrangement uses TRBV28 and TRBJ2-1; 7 positions agree with TRBD2. V lost 6 bases to trimming and J lost 6 bases; unmatched junction nucleotides: 8. Looked up from germline, CDR1 is MDHEN and CDR2 is SYDVKM. The CDR3 is made up of 14 amino acids.

The genes are TRBV7-2 and TRBJ2-7; perhaps TRBD1 as D (5 bases). Germline V gene sequence: CDR1 SGHTA, CDR2 FQGNSA. V lost 6 bases and J 7 bases, leaving 22 bases between the germline ends. The CDR3 length is 15 residues. This CDR3 is CASSGRAGLTGEQYF. The CDR3 DNA sequence: TGTGCCAGCAGTGGAAGGGCAGGGTTAACGGGTGAGCAGTACTTC.

The CDR3 sequence: CASTAAGTSSGELFF. The CDR3 DNA is TGTGCCAGCACGGCCGCCGGGACTAGCTCCGGGGAGCTGTTTTTT. The rearrangement joins TRBV2 to TRBJ2-2, with 9 bases identical to TRBD2. This CDR3 is 15 amino acids long. Germline CDR1 reads SNHLY; CDR2 reads FYNNEI. With V trimmed by 7 bases and J by 6 bases, 9 bases remained unmatched.

The chain carries TRBV7-9 and TRBJ2-3; D unresolved. The ends were cut back, 2 bases at V and 4 bases at J, with 4 bases in the middle. The CDR3 is 12 amino acids. Germline-derived CDR1 and CDR2 are SEHNR and FQNEAQ (reference sequence). This CDR3 is CASSLLADTQYF. CDR3 sequence (DNA): TGTGCCAGCAGCTTACTAGCAGATACGCAGTATTTT.

The V and J genes are TRBV11-3 and TRBJ2-5; tentatively, D is TRBD1 (5 bases). The CDR3 is made up of 14 amino acids. Germline V gives CDR1 SGHNT, CDR2 YENEEA. The V and J ends lost 2 bases and 2 bases respectively, with 9 bases between them. Written as DNA, the CDR3 is TGTGCCAGCAGCTTATCCGACAGTCAAGAGACCCAGTACTTC. It yields the protein CASSLSDSQETQYF. Complete variable domain (other parts from reference TRBV11-3 and TRBJ2-5): EAGVVQSPRYKIIEKKQPVAFWCNPISGHNTLYWYLQNLGQGPELLIRYENEEAVDDSQLPKDRFSAERLKGVDSTLKIQPAELGDSAVYLCASSLSDSQETQYFGPGTRLLVL.

J is TRBJ2-3 and V is TRBV10-3; 7 bases map to TRBD2. J was trimmed by 4 bases and V by 6 bases; bases with no gene match: 4. This CDR3 has 13 amino acids. From germline, CDR1 is ENHRY and CDR2 SYGVKD. CDR3 residues: CAIRAGVADTQYF. The CDR3, as DNA: TGTGCCATCAGGGCGGGAGTAGCAGATACGCAGTATTTT.

This sequence joins TRBV4-2 and TRBJ2-2; TRBD1 matches 8 bases. The CDR3 consists of 16 residues. The V segment lost 2 bases and the J segment 0 bases; nucleotides outside the gene matches: 2. In germline, CDR1 is LGHNA, CDR2 YNFKEQ. CDR3 loop: CASSQLQGANTGELFF. DNA for the CDR3: TGTGCCAGCAGCCAATTACAGGGGGCGAACACCGGGGAGCTGTTTTTT.

The chain carries TRBV28 and TRBJ2-3; D may be TRBD2 (6 bases). V lost 3 bases and J 4 bases, leaving 14 bases between the germline ends. Germline V gene data show CDR1 as MDHEN and CDR2 as SYDVKM. The length of the CDR3 is 15 residues. The CDR3 DNA follows: TGTGCCAGCAGTTTCCGGGGGAGACCGGCAGATACGCAGTATTTT. Residues: CASSFRGRPADTQYF.

The chain carries TRBV28 and TRBJ2-7, with D unresolved. CDR1 is MDHEN and CDR2 is SYDVKM in the germline V gene. V lost 4 bases and J 0 bases, leaving 13 bases between the germline ends. This CDR3 region has 15 residues. The CDR3 DNA reads TGTGCCAGCAGTTCCCCCACAGCCTACTCCTACGAGCAGTACTTC. As protein: CASSSPTAYSYEQYF.

For this clone: Other DNA sequences from this sample encode an identical CDR3 as well. This rearrangement joins TRBV27 to TRBJ1-1, with TRBD1 matching 8 bases. This CDR3 is built from 14 residues. With V trimmed by 4 bases and J by 1 base, 2 bases remained unmatched. Germline V gene sequence: CDR1 MNHEY, CDR2 SMNVEV (reference sequence). This CDR3 is CASSSGQGNTEAFF. As DNA, the CDR3 is TGTGCCAGCAGTTCCGGACAGGGGAACACTGAAGCTTTCTTT.

J is TRBJ2-1 and V is TRBV4-1; tentative D call: TRBD2 (6 bases). Germline CDR1 reads MGHRA; CDR2 reads YSYEKL. The CDR3 covers 15 residues. V shed 4 bases and J shed 0 bases, with 10 bases lying between them. The CDR3 here is CASSLGGYSYNEQFF. CDR3 sequence (DNA): TGCGCCAGCAGCCTCGGGGGATACTCCTACAATGAGCAGTTCTTC.

This chain connects TRBV28 to TRBJ1-1; D uncertain. Trimming left V 4 bases short and J 2 bases short, with 8 bases between. The CDR3 runs to 13 residues. From germline, CDR1 is MDHEN and CDR2 SYDVKM. CDR3 sequence reads: CASSYGSNTEAFF. CDR3 DNA: TGTGCCAGCAGTTATGGCTCAAACACTGAAGCTTTCTTT. Full variable domain (rest looked up from reference TRBV28 and TRBJ1-1): DVKVTQSSRYLVKRTGEKVFLECVQDMDHENMFWYRQDPGLGLRLIYFSYDVKMKEKGDIPEGYSVSREKKERFSLILESASTNQTSMYLCASSYGSNTEAFFGQGTRLTVV.

The chain couples TRBV27 to TRBJ2-7; 7 bases fit TRBD2. Germline V gives CDR1 MNHEY, CDR2 SMNVEV (reference sequence). The trim removed 10 bases at V and 3 bases at J, leaving 3 bases unmatched. The CDR3 totals 11 residues. CDR3 sequence reads: CATKRDYEQYF. In DNA, the CDR3 is TGTGCCACCAAGCGGGACTACGAGCAGTACTTC.

Of note for this clone: This sample includes further DNA sequences coding for the same CDR3. The chain combines TRBV27 with TRBJ1-1; D is possibly TRBD1 (6 bases). Germline-derived CDR1 and CDR2 are MNHEY and SMNVEV (reference sequence). The CDR3 contains 13 residues. Trimming took off 6 bases at V and 1 base at J, with 9 bases between the two ends. CDR3 nucleotides: TGTGCCAGCAGCCGACAGGAGAACACTGAAGCTTTCTTT. Encoded protein: CASSRQENTEAFF.

This clone was seen a few times. The chain couples TRBV7-8 to TRBJ2-6, with D possibly matching TRBD1 (6 bases). Trimming stripped 1 base from V and 0 bases from J, with 10 bases between. The CDR3 length is 17 residues. From germline, CDR1 is SGHVS and CDR2 FQNEAQ. CDR3 protein: CASSLEDRNSGANVLTF. DNA for the CDR3: TGTGCCAGCAGCTTAGAGGACAGAAACTCTGGGGCCAACGTCCTGACTTTC.

The CDR3 region has the DNA TGCGCCAGCAGCGCAGACAGGGAAGCTAATGAAAAACTGTTTTTT. Amino acid sequence: CASSADREANEKLFF. The genes are TRBV5-1 and TRBJ1-4; 7 nucleotides line up with TRBD1. The CDR3 consists of 15 residues. The germline CDR1 and CDR2 sequences are SGHRS and YFSETQ. Germline trimming cut 4 bases from V and 3 bases from J; bases unmatched to any gene: 6.

This clone occurred once. The CDR3 protein is CASSYWWDRDKGNTEAFF. CDR3 nucleotides: TGTGCCAGCAGTTACTGGTGGGACAGGGACAAGGGGAACACTGAAGCTTTCTTT. The chain combines TRBV6-2 or TRBV6-3 with TRBJ1-1; 9 nucleotides match TRBD1. V lost 1 base and J lost 1; bases outside the gene matches: 10. This CDR3 region has 18 residues. Germline CDR1 is MNHEY and CDR2 is SVGEGT.

This clone was observed once. The chain is built from TRBV6-5 and TRBJ1-1, with D possibly TRBD1 on 6 matching bases. The CDR3 loop spans 13 amino acids. CDR1 and CDR2 (germline): MNHEY, SVGAGI. V gave up 5 bases and J gave up 4 bases, with 11 bases separating them. CDR3 loop: CASSLGQLTEAFF. The CDR3 DNA is TGTGCCAGCAGTCTAGGACAGCTCACTGAAGCTTTCTTT.

The chain carries TRBV19 and TRBJ2-5; D is unresolved. Per germline, CDR1 LNHDA and CDR2 SQIVND (reference sequence). The CDR3 is 13 residues long. V shed 3 bases and J shed 2 bases, with 7 bases lying between them. DNA for the CDR3: TGTGCCAGTAGTATCCCCAGTCAAGAGACCCAGTACTTC. Translating gives CASSIPSQETQYF. Variable domain in full (rest from reference TRBV19 and TRBJ2-5): DGGITQSPKYLFRKEGQNVTLSCEQNLNHDAMYWYRQDPGQGLRLIYYSQIVNDFQKGDIAEGYSVSREKKESFPLTVTSAQKNPTAFYLCASSIPSQETQYFGPGTRLLVL.